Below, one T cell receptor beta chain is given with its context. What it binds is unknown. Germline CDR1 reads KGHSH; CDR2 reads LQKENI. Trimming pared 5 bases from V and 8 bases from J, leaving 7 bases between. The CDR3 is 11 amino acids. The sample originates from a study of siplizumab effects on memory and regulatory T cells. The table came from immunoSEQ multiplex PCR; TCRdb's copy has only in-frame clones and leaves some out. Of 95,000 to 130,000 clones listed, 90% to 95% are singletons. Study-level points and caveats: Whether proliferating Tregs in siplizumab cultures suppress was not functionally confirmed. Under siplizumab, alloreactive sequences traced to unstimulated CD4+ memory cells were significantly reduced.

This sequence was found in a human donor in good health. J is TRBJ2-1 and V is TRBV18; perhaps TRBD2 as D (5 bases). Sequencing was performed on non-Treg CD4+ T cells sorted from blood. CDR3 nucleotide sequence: TGTGCCAGCTCAACGCGGGATGAGCAGTTCTTC. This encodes CASSTRDEQFF.